This TCR beta chain comes out of a study of long-term antiretroviral therapy in people with HIV. Details on this clone: Its antigen remains unknown.

Study outcomes and limitations: Diversity went up after ART and still fell short of transplant donor controls. Pre-ART clonal expansions dominated every time point's repertoire.

The assay, immunoSEQ v3.0, was run at survey level. The repertoire was sequenced with immunoSEQ multiplex PCR; TCRdb's copy has only in-frame clones and lacks some. Here the sample spans approximately 35,000 clones, 94% being singletons. The CDR3 runs 14 residues. J lost 4 bases, V lost 4 bases, and 4 bases had no gene match. CDR1 is SGHTS and CDR2 is YDEGEE in the germline V gene. Sequences were derived from unsorted PBMCs, sampled 5 to 5.5 years after starting antiretroviral therapy. J is TRBJ1-2 and V is TRBV5-8; TRBD1 aligns across 10 bases. This TCR was recovered from a woman aged 45 to 65 with HIV. CDR3 DNA sequence: TGTGCCAGCAGCCTAGGGACAGGGGTCTATGGCTACACCTTC. Its protein is CASSLGTGVYGYTF. The full variable domain, rest sourced from reference TRBV5-8 and TRBJ1-2, is EAGVTQSPTHLIKTRGQQATLRCSPISGHTSVYWYQQALGLGLQFLLWYDEGEERNRGNFPPRFSGRQFPNYSSELNVNALELEDSALYLCASSLGTGVYGYTFGSGTRLTVV.